This paragraph reports one T cell receptor beta chain. Its antigen remains unknown. Assay used: immunoSEQ multiplex PCR; TCRdb lists only in-frame clones, some missing. The table shows roughly 100,000 clones, with around four fifths occurring only once. The entry originates in a study of T cell clones after liver transplantation. Study at large: Liver transplant recipients had immunosuppression withdrawal attempted within 2 years. A pre-transplant mixed lymphocyte reaction with TCRbeta sequencing defined graft-donor-reactive clones followed in post-transplant blood. Notes on the study in general: The donor-reactive repertoire was only partly measurable in two subjects, lacking donor cells. Compared with third party-reactive sequences, donor-reactive ones declined more, independent of withdrawal success.

The source was CD4+ T cells from blood, collected roughly 50 months after liver transplant. This receptor was identified in a human patient who received a liver transplant. The T cells may come from the graft donor.

The CDR3 loop reads CASSRDRQGELFF. CDR3 in DNA: TGTGCCAGCAGCCGGGACCGACAGGGCGAGCTGTTTTTT. V usage is TRBV7-3 and J usage is TRBJ2-2, with 7 bases matching TRBD1. The CDR3 sequence is 13 residues long. With V trimmed by 5 bases and J by 11 bases, 8 bases remained unmatched. Germline V lookup: CDR1 SGHTA, CDR2 FQGTGA.